This note documents a single T cell receptor (beta chain) sequence. Its antigen is undetermined. This sample stems from a study of cytomegalovirus exposure and HLA in healthy donors. Study-level findings and limits: Roughly uniform sequencing depth across donors was assumed, possibly incorrectly. V- and J-gene trimming of TCR beta was linked (in a later analysis) to a missense DCLRE1C variant. A prior analysis recorded that most TCR beta V segments were productive about 87% or about 30% of the time.

Trimming cost V 3 bases and J 2 bases, with 17 bases left between them. Germline CDR1 is SGHVS and CDR2 is FQNEAQ. The CDR3 spans 16 residues. This PCR relied on a set of 60 Vbeta primers and 13 Jbeta primers. Generated by immunoSEQ multiplex PCR, the TCRdb table keeps only in-frame clones and is missing some. The sample contains over 75,000 clones, approximately 72% of which appear only once. The clonotype comes from a man in his forties or fifties in good health and CMV-seropositive. The chain links TRBV7-8 to TRBJ2-7; a possible D gene is TRBD1 (6 bases). Sequencing was done on a sample of PBMCs. CDR3 nucleotides: TGTGCCAGCAGCTTCGGGACAACGTCCGGCGCCTACGAGCAGTACTTC. It is translated as CASSFGTTSGAYEQYF.